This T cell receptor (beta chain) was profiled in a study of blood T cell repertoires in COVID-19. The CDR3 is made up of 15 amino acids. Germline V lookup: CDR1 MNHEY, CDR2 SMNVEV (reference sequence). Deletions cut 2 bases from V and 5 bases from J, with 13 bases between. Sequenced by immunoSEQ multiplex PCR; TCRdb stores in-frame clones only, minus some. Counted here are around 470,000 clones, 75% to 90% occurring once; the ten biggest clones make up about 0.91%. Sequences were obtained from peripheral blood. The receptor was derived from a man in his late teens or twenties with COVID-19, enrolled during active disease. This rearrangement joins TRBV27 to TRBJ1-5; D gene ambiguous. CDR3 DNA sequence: TGTGCCAGCAGTTTACAGGTCCCTTCTCATCAGCCCCAGCATTTT. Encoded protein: CASSLQVPSHQPQHF.